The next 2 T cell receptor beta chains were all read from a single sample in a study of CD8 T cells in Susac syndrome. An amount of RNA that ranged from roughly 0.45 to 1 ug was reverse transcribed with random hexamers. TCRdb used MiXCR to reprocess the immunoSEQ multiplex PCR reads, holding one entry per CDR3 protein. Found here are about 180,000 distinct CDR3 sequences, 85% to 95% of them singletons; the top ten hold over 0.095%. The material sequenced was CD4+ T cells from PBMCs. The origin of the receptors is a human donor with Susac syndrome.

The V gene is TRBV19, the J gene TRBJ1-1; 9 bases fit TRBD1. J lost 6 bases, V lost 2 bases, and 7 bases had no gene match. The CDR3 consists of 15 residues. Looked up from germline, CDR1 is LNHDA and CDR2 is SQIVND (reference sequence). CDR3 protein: CASSISGTGISEAFF. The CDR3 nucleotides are TGTGCCAGTAGTATATCTGGGACAGGGATATCTGAAGCTTTCTTT.

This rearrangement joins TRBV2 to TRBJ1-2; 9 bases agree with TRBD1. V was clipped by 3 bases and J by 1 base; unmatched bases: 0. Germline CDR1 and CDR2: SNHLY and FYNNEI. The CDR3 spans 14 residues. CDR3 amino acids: CASSEDRGNYGYTF. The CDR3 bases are TGTGCCAGCAGTGAGGACAGGGGTAACTATGGCTACACCTTC.